The 21 T cell receptor beta chains below all came from one sample that was sequenced in a study of cytomegalovirus exposure and HLA in healthy donors. Both 60 Vbeta primers and 13 Jbeta primers went into the PCR. Some clones are missing from TCRdb's copy, which holds only in-frame ones; the method was immunoSEQ multiplex PCR. The profile shows over 100,000 clones, 75% to 80% of them singletons. Sequenced sample: PBMCs. These receptors came from a man aged 55 to 70 in good health and CMV-seropositive.

This chain uses TRBV19 with TRBJ2-7; 8 bases map to TRBD2. CDR1 is LNHDA and CDR2 is SQIVND in the germline V gene (reference sequence). J lost 0 bases, V lost 3 bases, and 4 bases had no gene match. CDR3 length: 15 residues. As DNA, the CDR3 is TGTGCCAGTAGTATCGGGGGGGGCAGCTCCTACGAGCAGTACTTC. Its translation is CASSIGGGSSYEQYF.

The rearrangement uses TRBV19 and TRBJ1-2, with 9 positions matching TRBD1. The germline CDR1 and CDR2 sequences are LNHDA and SQIVND (reference sequence). This CDR3 contains 12 residues. The trim removed 8 bases at V and 5 bases at J, leaving 3 bases unmatched. This CDR3 is CASQQGAYGYTF. Here the CDR3 DNA reads TGTGCCAGTCAACAGGGGGCGTATGGCTACACCTTC.

For this clone: An end of the junction differs from the germline gene, which may be a read error. The CDR3 protein is CASRLGASGGRVSDTQYF. The CDR3, as DNA: TGTGCCAGCAGGTTAGGGGCTAGCGGGGGGCGAGTTTCGGATACGCAGTATTTT. This chain connects TRBV11-2 to TRBJ2-3; 11 bases fit TRBD2. Germline-derived CDR1 and CDR2 are SGHAT and FQNNGV. The CDR3 spans 18 residues.

The chain employs TRBV12-5 and TRBJ1-5, with 8 bases identical to TRBD1. This CDR3 contains 15 residues. With V trimmed by 6 bases and J by 4 bases, 8 bases remained unmatched. CDR1 and CDR2 (germline): LGHNT, FRNRAP. CDR3 sequence (DNA): TGTGCTAGTGGGCGCGGACAGGGAGGTAATCAGCCCCAGCATTTT. It yields the protein CASGRGQGGNQPQHF. Using reference TRBV12-5 and TRBJ1-5 for the parts outside the CDR3, the full variable domain is DARVTQTPRHKVTEMGQEVTMRCQPILGHNTVFWYRQTMMQGLELLAYFRNRAPLDDSGMPKDRFSAEMPDATLATLKIQPSEPRDSAVYFCASGRGQGGNQPQHFGDGTRLSIL.

The chain uses TRBV27 and TRBJ1-2; 9 bases line up with TRBD1. The trim removed 4 bases at V and 8 bases at J, leaving 2 bases unmatched. Per germline, CDR1 MNHEY and CDR2 SMNVEV (reference sequence). The length of the CDR3 is 12 residues. The CDR3 loop is CASSYRGLGYTF. For the CDR3, the DNA is TGTGCCAGCAGTTACAGGGGGCTAGGCTACACCTTC.

The chain is built from TRBV27 and TRBJ2-1; TRBD2 aligns across 7 bases. Germline values: CDR1 MNHEY, CDR2 SMNVEV (reference sequence). The CDR3 extends over 14 amino acids. With 6 bases clipped from V and 4 bases from J, the junction kept 6 bases outside the gene matches. CDR3 protein: CASRERGTYNEQFF. In nucleotides, the CDR3 is TGTGCCAGCAGGGAGCGGGGTACTTACAATGAGCAGTTCTTC.

This clone turned up a few times. The chain uses TRBV4-1 and TRBJ2-7; TRBD2 might be the D (5 bases). Looked up from germline, CDR1 is MGHRA and CDR2 is YSYEKL. The CDR3 consists of 17 residues. V shed 3 bases and J shed 0 bases, with 18 bases lying between them. CDR3 DNA: TGCGCCAGCAGCCACCCAAAGGAGGACTTTAGCTCCTACGAGCAGTACTTC. It yields the protein CASSHPKEDFSSYEQYF.

The CDR3 DNA reads as TGTGCCAGCAGGGGGGGACAGGGATGGGAAAAACTGTTTTTT. As protein: CASRGGQGWEKLFF. This chain uses TRBV2 with TRBJ1-4; 9 nucleotides align to TRBD1. The J segment lost 8 bases and the V segment lost 6 bases, leaving 7 bases of the junction unmatched. The CDR3 is 14 residues long. The germline gives CDR1 SNHLY, CDR2 FYNNEI.

This clone was detected only a few times. The DNA for the CDR3 is TGTGCCAGCAGTTTTGGACAGAACACTGAAGCTTTCTTT. Protein product: CASSFGQNTEAFF. The J gene is TRBJ1-1, the V gene TRBV2, with D possibly matching TRBD1 (5 bases). Germline-derived CDR1 and CDR2 are SNHLY and FYNNEI. CDR3 length: 13 amino acids. V was clipped by 5 bases and J by 1 base, with 8 bases between them.

CDR3 coding DNA: TGTGCTAGTGGCGGGGACAGGCCACAAGAGACCCAGTACTTC. Translating gives CASGGDRPQETQYF. The V gene is TRBV12-5, the J gene TRBJ2-5; 8 bases agree with TRBD1. Per the germline V gene, CDR1 is LGHNT and CDR2 is FRNRAP. The CDR3 runs to 14 residues. Trimming at V came to 6 bases and at J to 2 bases, leaving 5 bases not matched to a gene.

CDR3 DNA sequence: TGTGCCAGTAGGGCGGACTCCCAAGAGACCCAGTACTTC. Translated: CASRADSQETQYF. The chain carries TRBV19 and TRBJ2-5, with a weak D call TRBD2 (5 bases). Trimming removed 6 bases at V and 1 base at J, with 9 bases between. The CDR3 contains 13 residues. CDR1 is LNHDA and CDR2 is SQIVND in the germline V gene (reference sequence).

The V and J genes are TRBV2 and TRBJ1-2, with a tentative D call TRBD1 (5 bases). The CDR3 totals 12 residues. V gave up 6 bases and J gave up 4 bases, with 9 bases separating them. Germline V gene sequence: CDR1 SNHLY, CDR2 FYNNEI. CDR3 sequence reads: CASRIDSYGYTF. CDR3 coding DNA: TGTGCCAGCAGGATCGACAGCTATGGCTACACCTTC.

The V and J genes are TRBV25-1 and TRBJ2-5; 7 bases are shared with TRBD1. J lost 1 base, V lost 5 bases, and 4 bases had no gene match. Germline assignment: CDR1 MGHDK and CDR2 SYGVNS. CDR3 length: 14 amino acids. DNA for the CDR3: TGTGCCAGCAGTCCACGACAGGGCCAAGAGACCCAGTACTTC. Its translation is CASSPRQGQETQYF.

The chain has TRBV28 and TRBJ1-2; 10 bases are shared with TRBD1. V shed 6 bases, J shed 5 bases, and the junction held 3 bases outside the gene matches. This CDR3 region has 13 residues. Germline V gene sequence: CDR1 MDHEN, CDR2 SYDVKM. The CDR3: CASRWDRGYGYTF. DNA of the CDR3: TGTGCCAGCAGGTGGGACAGGGGATATGGCTACACCTTC.

This sequence joins TRBV5-1 and TRBJ1-1; D may be TRBD1 (5 bases). V lost 7 bases and J 3 bases, leaving 13 bases between the germline ends. This CDR3 has 13 residues. Germline V gene sequence: CDR1 SGHRS, CDR2 YFSETQ. The DNA of the CDR3 is TGCGCCAGCCGGTGGCGGGGGGACACTGAAGCTTTCTTT. Translated, it gives CASRWRGDTEAFF.

The genes are TRBV5-1 and TRBJ2-3, with 12 bases lining up with TRBD2. This CDR3 has 16 amino acids. J was trimmed by 9 bases and V by 4 bases; bases with no gene match: 12. Germline V lookup: CDR1 SGHRS, CDR2 YFSETQ. CDR3 sequence reads: CASSGQGPSGGDTQYF. The CDR3 region has the DNA TGCGCCAGCAGCGGACAGGGCCCTAGCGGGGGGGACACGCAGTATTTT.

The chain links TRBV9 to TRBJ1-1; maybe TRBD1 (5 bases). The V and J ends lost 5 bases and 0 bases respectively, with 20 bases between them. The V gene's germline CDR1 is SGDLS and CDR2 YYNGEE. The length of the CDR3 is 17 residues. The CDR3 loop is CASSLTGGKTMNTEAFF. CDR3 sequence (DNA): TGTGCCAGCAGTTTAACTGGGGGGAAGACCATGAACACTGAAGCTTTCTTT.

V is TRBV7-7 and J is TRBJ2-1; TRBD2 matches at 8 bases. Germline CDR1 SSHAT, CDR2 FNYEAQ (reference sequence). The V and J ends lost 5 bases and 5 bases, in that order; junction bases with no gene match: 17. CDR3 size: 18 residues. The CDR3 protein is CASSPGGWGATGDNEQFF. CDR3 nucleotides: TGTGCCAGCAGCCCGGGGGGGTGGGGAGCGACAGGAGACAATGAGCAGTTCTTC.

The rearrangement links TRBV28 to TRBJ1-1, with 9 bases identical to TRBD1. Germline-derived CDR1 and CDR2 are MDHEN and SYDVKM. CDR3 size: 13 residues. Trimming cost V 7 bases and J 5 bases; bases outside gene matches: 5. The CDR3 loop is CASIPGQGTEAFF. CDR3 DNA: TGTGCCAGCATACCGGGACAGGGAACTGAAGCTTTCTTT. The variable domain in full, with the rest retrieved from reference TRBV28 and TRBJ1-1, is DVKVTQSSRYLVKRTGEKVFLECVQDMDHENMFWYRQDPGLGLRLIYFSYDVKMKEKGDIPEGYSVSREKKERFSLILESASTNQTSMYLCASIPGQGTEAFFGQGTRLTVV.

This rearrangement joins TRBV19 to TRBJ2-2; no clear D gene. From germline, CDR1 is LNHDA and CDR2 SQIVND (reference sequence). This CDR3 is 16 amino acids long. Deletions cut 5 bases from V and 0 bases from J, with 13 bases between. The CDR3 nucleotides read TGTGCCAGTAGTCCCCGTGGAGACGCGAACACCGGGGAGCTGTTTTTT. It codes for CASSPRGDANTGELFF.

The rearrangement joins TRBV28 to TRBJ2-4; possible D gene TRBD2, 6 bases. CDR1 and CDR2 (germline): MDHEN, SYDVKM. The CDR3 runs 14 residues. V was pared by 7 bases and J by 0 bases, with 10 bases between. The CDR3: CASTAGLAKNIQYF. CDR3 sequence (DNA): TGTGCCAGCACCGCGGGATTAGCCAAAAACATTCAGTACTTC.